This T cell receptor beta chain was retrieved from a study of blood T cells in healthy people across ages. CDR1 and CDR2 (germline): MGHRA, YSYEKL. The CDR3 has 18 residues. V gave up 4 bases and J gave up 3 bases; unmatched junction bases: 9. Aged roughly 6 to 100, donors were systemically healthy Caucasians from Russia. Samples each yielded at least 6 micrograms of total RNA. A sample-barcoded 5' primer and a J-beta primer mix were used in a second PCR of roughly 7 to 11 cycles. Template switching added a 12-random-nucleotide identifier to every cDNA molecule. A single record per CDR3 protein comes from TCRdb applying MiXCR to the 5' RACE reads. Among fewer than 900,000 distinct CDR3 sequences listed, roughly 35% were seen once.

V is TRBV4-1 and J is TRBJ2-1; 13 nucleotides match TRBD2. The sequenced sample was blood. The sequence was obtained from a man aged 18 to 29 in good health. The CDR3 protein is CASSRSGTSGAFYNEQFF. CDR3 nucleotide sequence: TGCGCCAGCAGCCGCTCAGGGACTAGCGGGGCCTTCTACAATGAGCAGTTCTTC.